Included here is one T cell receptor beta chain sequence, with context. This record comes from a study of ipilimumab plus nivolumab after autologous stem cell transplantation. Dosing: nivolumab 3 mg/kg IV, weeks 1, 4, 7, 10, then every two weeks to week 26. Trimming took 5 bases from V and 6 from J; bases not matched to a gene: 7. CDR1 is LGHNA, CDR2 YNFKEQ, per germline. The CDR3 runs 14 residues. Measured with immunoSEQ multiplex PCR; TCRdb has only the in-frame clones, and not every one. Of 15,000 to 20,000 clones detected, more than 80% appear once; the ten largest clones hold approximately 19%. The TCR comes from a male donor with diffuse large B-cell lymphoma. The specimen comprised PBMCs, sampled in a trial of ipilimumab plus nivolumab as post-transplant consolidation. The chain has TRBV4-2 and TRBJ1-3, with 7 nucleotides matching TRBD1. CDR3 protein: CASSVSGGSNTIYF. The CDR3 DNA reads TGTGCCAGCAGCGTATCAGGGGGGTCAAACACCATATATTTT.